A single T cell receptor beta chain is shown here with its context. Its specificity is unknown. Germline V gene data show CDR1 as SGDLS and CDR2 as YYNGEE. The CDR3 length is 15 residues. The method, 5' RACE with UMI labels, was used to prepare the TRB cDNA libraries. TCRdb reworked the 5' RACE reads into one entry per CDR3 protein, no DNA. This sample's clone table lists about 43,000 distinct CDR3 sequences. This entry is derived from a study of CXCR3-negative and CXCR3-positive naive CD8 T cells. Study-level findings and limits: Much lower diversity was found in memory CD8+ cells, while both naive subsets had comparably high diversity. TRBV-TRBJ usage matched between naive CXCR3-negative and CXCR3-positive cells but not between memory cells.

Sequencing was carried out using memory CD8+ T cells from blood. The chain joins TRBV9 to TRBJ1-2; the TRBD1 assignment by TCRdb is unverifiable without DNA. The clonotype originates from a human donor in good health. Some clones in this sample may be carry-over from other donors' samples. CDR3 sequence reads: CASSPTAGTNYGYTF.